These 25 T cell receptor beta chains originate from one sample sequenced in a study of control samples from healthy donors and cancer patients. Libraries were prepared by immunoSEQ multiplex PCR; TCRdb keeps only in-frame clonotypes and omits some of them. This table holds 95,000 to 150,000 clones, approximately 91% found once. Material: blood. These receptor sequences come from a woman between 18 and 29 years old in good health.

V gene TRBV4-3 combines with J gene TRBJ2-7, with D possibly called TRBD1 or TRBD2 (5 bases each). CDR1 LGHNA and CDR2 YSLEER come from the germline V gene. This CDR3 comprises 15 residues. The V and J ends lost 0 bases and 2 bases respectively, with 11 bases between them. CDR3 bases: TGCGCCAGCAGCCAAGAGGGGGATTTAACCTACGAGCAGTACTTC. This sequence encodes CASSQEGDLTYEQYF.

The chain recombines TRBV5-1 with TRBJ2-7; D perhaps matches TRBD2 (6 bases). The CDR3 extends over 13 amino acids. Trimming took off 4 bases at V and 4 bases at J, with 12 bases between the two ends. Germline V CDR1 and CDR2: SGHRS, YFSETQ. The CDR3 spells CASSVGTGYEQYF. The CDR3 nucleotides read TGCGCCAGCAGCGTCGGGACTGGTTACGAGCAGTACTTC.

This clone was recorded once. The chain carries TRBV7-9 and TRBJ2-1; D perhaps matches TRBD2 (6 bases). Germline V lookup: CDR1 SEHNR, CDR2 FQNEAQ (reference sequence). V shed 5 bases and J shed 9 bases, with 23 bases lying between them. The CDR3 consists of 16 residues. The CDR3 sequence: CASSPQTGVGFSEQFF. The CDR3 region has the DNA TGTGCCAGCAGCCCGCAGACGGGAGTCGGTTTTAGTGAGCAGTTCTTC.

The chain carries TRBV4-2 and TRBJ2-7; 7 positions match TRBD2. This CDR3 contains 17 residues. Unmatched junction bases numbered 11, after V lost 0 bases and J lost 3 bases. The germline V gene has CDR1 LGHNA and CDR2 YNFKEQ. CDR3 sequence (DNA): TGTGCCAGCAGCCAAGAGACTCGTGTTAGCGGGCACTACGAGCAGTACTTC. Amino acid sequence: CASSQETRVSGHYEQYF.

The chain uses TRBV9 and TRBJ2-1, with D tentatively TRBD1 or TRBD2 (6 bases each). The CDR3 has 15 residues. V shed 0 bases and J shed 4 bases, with 11 bases lying between them. Looked up from germline, CDR1 is SGDLS and CDR2 is YYNGEE. The CDR3 loop reads CASSVEGGPYNEQFF. In nucleotides, the CDR3 is TGTGCCAGCAGCGTAGAGGGGGGTCCTTACAATGAGCAGTTCTTC.

This chain joins TRBV4-2 and TRBJ1-4; D is unresolved. CDR1 is LGHNA and CDR2 is YNFKEQ in the germline V gene. This CDR3 has 15 amino acids. Trimming cost V 5 bases and J 6 bases, with 16 bases left between them. The CDR3 bases are TGTGCCAGCAGCGCTACCCGGGCCCTCTATGAAAAACTGTTTTTT. Protein: CASSATRALYEKLFF.

This clone was picked up one time. This chain uses TRBV6-5 with TRBJ2-2, with 10 positions matching TRBD1. The CDR3 covers 15 residues. V trimming: 10 bases; J trimming: 6 bases; junction bases outside the gene matches: 11. Looked up from germline, CDR1 is MNHEY and CDR2 is SVGAGI. The DNA for the CDR3 is TGTGCCACGTCGAGGGGGGACAGGGGCTCCGGGGAGCTGTTTTTT. Its protein product is CATSRGDRGSGELFF.

This chain uses TRBV6-5 with TRBJ1-2; D not resolved. V was cut by 0 bases and J by 0 bases, with 8 bases left in between. CDR1 is MNHEY and CDR2 is SVGAGI in the germline V gene. The CDR3 extends over 15 amino acids. As DNA, the CDR3 is TGTGCCAGCAGTTACTCCGGCACGTCTAACTATGGCTACACCTTC. This encodes CASSYSGTSNYGYTF.

The chain has TRBV20-1 and TRBJ2-1; TRBD1 aligns across 8 bases. CDR1 is DFQATT and CDR2 is SNEGSKA in the germline V gene (reference sequence). The trim removed 3 bases at V and 4 bases at J, leaving 8 bases unmatched. The CDR3 covers 15 residues. Written as DNA, the CDR3 is TGCAGTGCTAGTGGGTGGGGGACAGGATACAATGAGCAGTTCTTC. Translating it yields CSASGWGTGYNEQFF.

V is TRBV7-2 and J is TRBJ2-1; 15 nucleotides line up with TRBD2. CDR3 length equals 16 residues. Germline V lookup: CDR1 SGHTA, CDR2 FQGNSA. Trimming cost V 5 bases and J 10 bases; bases outside gene matches: 9. CDR3 sequence reads: CASSPRTSGGGTEQFF. In DNA form, the CDR3 reads TGTGCCAGCAGCCCCCGGACTAGCGGGGGGGGGACGGAGCAGTTCTTC.

The chain carries TRBV29-1 and TRBJ1-2, with D perhaps matching TRBD1 (6 bases). The length of the CDR3 is 14 residues. The germline gives CDR1 SQVTM, CDR2 ANQGSEA. Deletions cut 0 bases from V and 8 bases from J, with 16 bases between. The CDR3 protein is CSVEDQGQGYGYTF. The DNA for the CDR3 is TGCAGCGTTGAAGATCAGGGACAAGGTTACGGCTACACCTTC.

This clone was picked up one time. The chain links TRBV18 to TRBJ2-5; D uncertain. Germline CDR1 and CDR2: KGHSH and LQKENI. V lost 3 bases and J 3 bases, leaving 8 bases between the germline ends. This CDR3 region has 13 residues. CDR3: CASSPGLEETQYF. In DNA form, the CDR3 reads TGTGCCAGCTCACCTGGGCTGGAAGAGACCCAGTACTTC. Together with reference TRBV18 and TRBJ2-5, the CDR3 gives the full variable domain: NAGVMQNPRHLVRRRGQEARLRCSPMKGHSHVYWYRQLPEEGLKFMVYLQKENIIDESGMPKERFSAEFPKEGPSILRIQQVVRGDSAAYFCASSPGLEETQYFGPGTRLLVL.

V usage is TRBV7-8 and J usage is TRBJ1-2; no firm D call. CDR3 size: 13 residues. Germline V gives CDR1 SGHVS, CDR2 FQNEAQ. V shed 5 bases and J shed 6 bases, with 13 bases lying between them. The CDR3 sequence is CASSPGYRDGYTF. In DNA, the CDR3 is TGTGCCAGCAGCCCCGGGTATCGGGATGGCTACACCTTC.

The V gene is TRBV28, the J gene TRBJ2-7; D unclear. The V end was cut by 0 bases, the J end by 0 bases, with 9 bases between. The CDR3 is made up of 15 amino acids. Germline V gene lookup returns CDR1 MDHEN and CDR2 SYDVKM. The CDR3, as DNA: TGTGCCAGCAGTTTATGGGGCAGGACCTCCTACGAGCAGTACTTC. It is translated as CASSLWGRTSYEQYF.

The genes are TRBV9 and TRBJ1-1; 9 bases are a match to TRBD1. The CDR3 extends over 15 amino acids. Germline V gives CDR1 SGDLS, CDR2 YYNGEE. Trimming at V came to 1 base and at J to 4 bases, leaving 5 bases not matched to a gene. The CDR3 nucleotides are TGTGCCAGCAGCGTAATACAGGGGGCTTTCACTGAAGCTTTCTTT. Translation gives CASSVIQGAFTEAFF.

V gene TRBV12-2 combines with J gene TRBJ2-1; the DNA was not used to check the table's D call, TRBD1. TRBV12-2 corresponds to a pseudogene. This CDR3 has 12 residues. Here the CDR3 DNA reads TGTGCAAGGGGGCCGAGGTACAATGAGCAGTTCTTC. Translating it yields CARGPRYNEQFF.

J is TRBJ2-2 and V is TRBV4-2; 12 positions agree with TRBD2. The CDR3 extends over 18 amino acids. Germline assignment: CDR1 LGHNA and CDR2 YNFKEQ. V dropped 3 bases and J dropped 4; count of bases not matched to a gene: 9. In DNA form, the CDR3 reads TGTGCCAGCAGCCAGAGACTAGCGGGGGCCTCCAGCACCGGGGAGCTGTTTTTT. It yields the protein CASSQRLAGASSTGELFF.

This rearrangement joins TRBV19 to TRBJ2-3; D perhaps matches TRBD2 (5 bases). This CDR3 comprises 15 residues. Germline assignment: CDR1 LNHDA and CDR2 SQIVND (reference sequence). Trimming shortened V by 7 bases and J by 4 bases, and 18 bases separated the two germline ends. The CDR3 sequence is CASTTEDGRADTQYF. The CDR3 DNA reads as TGTGCCAGTACAACGGAGGATGGCCGGGCAGATACGCAGTATTTT.

CDR3: CASSGGRDHEQYF. The CDR3, as DNA: TGTGCCAGCAGTGGCGGGAGAGACCACGAGCAGTACTTC. V gene TRBV2 combines with J gene TRBJ2-7, with 7 bases matching TRBD2. Per the germline V gene, CDR1 is SNHLY and CDR2 is FYNNEI. With V trimmed by 4 bases and J by 5 bases, 5 bases remained unmatched. The CDR3 is 13 residues long. The complete variable domain, with remaining parts taken from reference TRBV2 and TRBJ2-7, reads EPEVTQTPSHQVTQMGQEVILRCVPISNHLYFYWYRQILGQKVEFLVSFYNNEISEKSEIFDDQFSVERPDGSNFTLKIRSTKLEDSAMYFCASSGGRDHEQYFGPGTRLTVT.

This sequence joins TRBV6-2 or TRBV6-3 and TRBJ2-1, with 12 bases identical to TRBD2. Germline values: CDR1 MNHEY, CDR2 SVGEGT. The CDR3 loop spans 19 amino acids. V lost 0 bases to trimming and J lost 1 base; unmatched junction nucleotides: 7. CDR3 nucleotides: TGTGCCAGCAGTTACTCGTCACTAGCGGGGGGTCCTTCCTACAATGAGCAGTTCTTC. It translates to CASSYSSLAGGPSYNEQFF.

CDR3 in DNA: TGTGCCAGCGCCCCCCAGGGACTAGCGGGATTCAATGAGCAGTTCTTC. Encoded protein: CASAPQGLAGFNEQFF. This chain uses TRBV14 with TRBJ2-1; 13 bases match TRBD2. After removal of 8 bases from V and 6 bases from J, the junction contained 10 bases not matched to a gene. This CDR3 region has 16 residues. The germline gives CDR1 SGHDN, CDR2 FVKESK.

This chain connects TRBV7-8 to TRBJ1-2; D is unresolved. This CDR3 has 13 amino acids. Trimming removed 5 bases at V and 4 bases at J, with 11 bases between. Germline V gene data show CDR1 as SGHVS and CDR2 as FQNEAQ. The DNA for the CDR3 is TGTGCCAGCAGCAGGACGTCGGCCTATGGCTACACCTTC. Translation gives CASSRTSAYGYTF.

V is TRBV4-1 and J is TRBJ1-6, with TRBD1 as a possible D gene (5 bases). Per germline, CDR1 MGHRA and CDR2 YSYEKL. This CDR3 is built from 16 residues. Trimming took off 0 bases at V and 8 bases at J, with 14 bases between the two ends. CDR3 region: CASSQDGWGVHSPLHF. The CDR3 coding sequence is TGCGCCAGCAGCCAAGATGGTTGGGGCGTTCATTCACCCCTCCACTTT.

The gene calls are TRBV2 and TRBJ2-3, with TRBD2 identical over 8 bases. With V trimmed by 4 bases and J by 2 bases, 11 bases remained unmatched. This CDR3 is built from 17 residues. CDR1 is SNHLY and CDR2 is FYNNEI in the germline V gene. In nucleotides, the CDR3 is TGTGCCAGCAGTGCTAATTTTCGGGGGGGGCCCACAGATACGCAGTATTTT. Residues: CASSANFRGGPTDTQYF.

The V call is TRBV27, the J call TRBJ1-1; D remains unclear. CDR1 is MNHEY, CDR2 SMNVEV, per germline (reference sequence). There are 15 residues in the CDR3. Trimming removed 6 bases from V and 0 bases from J, with 14 bases in between. The CDR3 bases are TGTGCCAGCAGCCCCTCGGACCGTTTGAACACTGAAGCTTTCTTT. It specifies CASSPSDRLNTEAFF.